The rows below give T cell receptor beta chains drawn from one sample of a study of T cell responses to AZD1222 COVID-19 vaccine. Libraries were prepared by immunoSEQ multiplex PCR; TCRdb keeps only in-frame clonotypes and omits some of them. The table includes some 130,000 clones, roughly 84% detected once. The sequences come from peripheral blood, collected on day 0 of AZD1222 vaccination. The origin of the receptors is an adult in good health. Both conserved end residues are part of each CDR3. Clone size is given for some rows only: seen once, a few or many times, or a class if the clone is expanded.

V gene: TRBV6-2/TRBV6-3
J gene: TRBJ2-1
clone size: NA
CDR3 length: 12
CDR3 protein: CASSLRQDEQFF

V gene: TRBV7-3
J gene: TRBJ2-5
clone size: NA
CDR3 length: 14
CDR3 protein: CASSLTTGAETQYF

V gene: TRBV5-6
J gene: TRBJ2-7
clone size: few
CDR3 length: 15
CDR3 protein: CASSSPATGGYEQYF

V gene: TRBV27
J gene: TRBJ1-3
clone size: few
CDR3 length: 16
CDR3 protein: CASSHLTGNSGNTIYF

V gene: TRBV10-3
J gene: TRBJ1-1
clone size: NA
CDR3 length: 13
CDR3 protein: CAISGQGNTEAFF

V gene: TRBV29-1
J gene: TRBJ2-3
clone size: NA
CDR3 length: 13
CDR3 protein: CSVSGGASDTQYF

V gene: TRBV7-9
J gene: TRBJ1-4
clone size: NA
CDR3 length: 16
CDR3 protein: CASSSTDRGDNEKLFF

V gene: TRBV18
J gene: TRBJ2-7
clone size: NA
CDR3 length: 15
CDR3 protein: CASSTGQGTTYEQYF

V gene: TRBV19
J gene: TRBJ1-1
clone size: NA
CDR3 length: 15
CDR3 protein: CASNPSRASNTEAFF

V gene: TRBV3-1/TRBV3-2
J gene: TRBJ2-7
clone size: NA
CDR3 length: 14
CDR3 protein: CASSQGTRGLEQYF

V gene: TRBV27
J gene: TRBJ1-3
clone size: NA
CDR3 length: 15
CDR3 protein: CASSRGTGSGNTIYF

V gene: TRBV2
J gene: TRBJ2-3
clone size: NA
CDR3 length: 15
CDR3 protein: CASSEQAINTDTQYF

V gene: TRBV2
J gene: TRBJ2-7
clone size: NA
CDR3 length: 13
CDR3 protein: CASSPTGFYEQYF

V gene: TRBV6-6
J gene: TRBJ2-3
clone size: few
CDR3 length: 13
CDR3 protein: CATGGGSTDTQYF

V gene: TRBV5-4
J gene: TRBJ1-6
clone size: NA
CDR3 length: 14
CDR3 protein: CASSFDRGHSPLHF

V gene: TRBV7-3
J gene: TRBJ2-7
clone size: NA
CDR3 length: 15
CDR3 protein: CASSADVGPSYEQYF

V gene: TRBV6-5
J gene: TRBJ1-1
clone size: NA
CDR3 length: 14
CDR3 protein: CASSPSVWFTEAFF

V gene: TRBV3-1/TRBV3-2
J gene: TRBJ2-4
clone size: NA
CDR3 length: 13
CDR3 protein: CASSQDRINIQYF

V gene: TRBV18
J gene: TRBJ2-7
clone size: few
CDR3 length: 14
CDR3 protein: CASSRGVGTYEQYF

V gene: TRBV5-1
J gene: TRBJ2-3
clone size: many
CDR3 length: 16
CDR3 protein: CASSLASGGLLDTQYF

V gene: TRBV7-2
J gene: TRBJ1-6
clone size: NA
CDR3 length: 15
CDR3 protein: CASSFFGRVGSPLHF

V gene: TRBV28
J gene: TRBJ1-3
clone size: few
CDR3 length: 15
CDR3 protein: CASSPPRTGRDTIYF